The entry below describes one T cell receptor (beta chain). What it binds is not known. The PCR contained 60 Vbeta and 13 Jbeta primers. Profiling relied on immunoSEQ multiplex PCR, and the TCRdb table lists in-frame clones only, not all of them. This sample has about 91,000 clones, with approximately 90% found just once. This sample stems from a study of cytomegalovirus exposure and HLA in healthy donors. Across the study: Around 79 million unique TCRs, all from HLA-typed donors, were included in an early release of the data. Points from the study as a whole: Data from an earlier analysis indicated that most TCR beta V segments were productive either about 87% or about 30% of the time. According to a later analysis, most TCR beta chains associated with CMV appeared HLA-restricted.

This CDR3 has 15 residues. V was pared by 4 bases and J by 2 bases, with 8 bases of the junction left unmatched. CDR1 and CDR2 (germline): LGHNA, YSLEER. Source material: PBMCs. The source is a young man in good health and CMV-seronegative. The V gene is TRBV4-3, the J gene TRBJ2-7; 7 bases are shared with TRBD2. CDR3 nucleotide sequence: TGCGCCAGCAGCCTCGAACTAGCGCTTACCTACGAGCAGTACTTC. Protein product: CASSLELALTYEQYF.